This T cell receptor (beta chain) was identified during a study of cytomegalovirus exposure and HLA in healthy donors. Remarks on this clone: Its target is not known.

Germline V gene lookup returns CDR1 SGHDT and CDR2 YYEEEE. V was trimmed by 2 bases and J by 4 bases, leaving 17 bases between them. The CDR3 totals 16 residues. 13 Jbeta primers and 60 Vbeta primers were used for the PCR. Clones were sequenced by immunoSEQ multiplex PCR, and TCRdb holds only the in-frame ones, with some missing. Among more than 140,000 clones listed, 77% were seen once. Overall study results and limits: Earlier analysis found most TCR beta V segments productive about 90% or about 30% of the time. Analysis was carried out at a later point, and it linked a missense DCLRE1C variant to TCR beta V- and J-gene trimming. In vitro data verified a few CMV-associated chains as specific for CMV antigens. HLA allele associations emerged for some 16,000 TCR beta sequences in a later analysis, at 0.05 false discovery rate.

This chain joins TRBV5-6 and TRBJ2-3, with a weak D call TRBD1 (5 bases). This TCR was recovered from a female donor in good health and CMV-seronegative. Sequencing used PBMCs. CDR3 sequence (DNA): TGTGCCAGCAGCTTTCGGGCAGGGTCTTTGGCAGATACGCAGTATTTT. It is translated as CASSFRAGSLADTQYF.